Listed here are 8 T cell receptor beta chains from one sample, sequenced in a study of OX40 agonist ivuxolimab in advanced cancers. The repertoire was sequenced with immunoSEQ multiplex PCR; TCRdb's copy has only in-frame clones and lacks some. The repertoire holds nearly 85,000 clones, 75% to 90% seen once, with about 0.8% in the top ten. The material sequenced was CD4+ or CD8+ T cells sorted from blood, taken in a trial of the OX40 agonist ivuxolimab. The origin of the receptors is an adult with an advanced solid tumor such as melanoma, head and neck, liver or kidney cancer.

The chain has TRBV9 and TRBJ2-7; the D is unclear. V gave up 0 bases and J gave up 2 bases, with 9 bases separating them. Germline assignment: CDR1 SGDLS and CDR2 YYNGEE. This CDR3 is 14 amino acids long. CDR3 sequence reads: CASSVDGQAYEQYF. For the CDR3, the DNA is TGTGCCAGCAGCGTAGATGGGCAGGCCTACGAGCAGTACTTC.

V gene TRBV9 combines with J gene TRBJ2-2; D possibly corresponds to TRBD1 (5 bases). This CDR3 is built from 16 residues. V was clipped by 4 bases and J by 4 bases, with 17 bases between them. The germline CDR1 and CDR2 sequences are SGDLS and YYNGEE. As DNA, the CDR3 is TGTGCCAGCAGCCCCACGGTGAGGCAGGGCACCGGGGAGCTGTTTTTT. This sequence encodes CASSPTVRQGTGELFF.

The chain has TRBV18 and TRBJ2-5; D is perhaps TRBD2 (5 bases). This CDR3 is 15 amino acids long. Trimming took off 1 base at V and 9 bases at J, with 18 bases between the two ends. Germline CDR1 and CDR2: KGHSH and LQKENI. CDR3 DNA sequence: TGTGCCAGCTCACCACGATCCGGGAATGAAGGGTCCCAGTACTTC. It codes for CASSPRSGNEGSQYF.

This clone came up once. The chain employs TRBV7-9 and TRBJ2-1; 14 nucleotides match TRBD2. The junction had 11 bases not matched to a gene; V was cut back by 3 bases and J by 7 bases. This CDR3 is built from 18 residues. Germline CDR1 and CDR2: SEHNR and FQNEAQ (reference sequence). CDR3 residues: CASSFQPTSGGALNEQFF. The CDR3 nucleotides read TGTGCCAGCAGCTTCCAACCGACTAGCGGGGGGGCCTTGAATGAGCAGTTCTTC.

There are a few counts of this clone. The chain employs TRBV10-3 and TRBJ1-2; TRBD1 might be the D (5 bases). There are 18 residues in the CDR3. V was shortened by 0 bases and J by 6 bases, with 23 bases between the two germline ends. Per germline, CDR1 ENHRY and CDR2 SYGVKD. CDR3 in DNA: TGTGCCATCAGTGAGTCGTTCGGGGCGGGACGCACTCGGCATGGCTACACCTTC. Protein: CAISESFGAGRTRHGYTF.

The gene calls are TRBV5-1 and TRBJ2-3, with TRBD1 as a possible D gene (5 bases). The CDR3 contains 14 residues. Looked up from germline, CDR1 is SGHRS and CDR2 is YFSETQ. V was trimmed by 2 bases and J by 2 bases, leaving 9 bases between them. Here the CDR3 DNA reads TGCGCCAGCAGCTTCGACAGCGTCACAGATACGCAGTATTTT. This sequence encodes CASSFDSVTDTQYF.

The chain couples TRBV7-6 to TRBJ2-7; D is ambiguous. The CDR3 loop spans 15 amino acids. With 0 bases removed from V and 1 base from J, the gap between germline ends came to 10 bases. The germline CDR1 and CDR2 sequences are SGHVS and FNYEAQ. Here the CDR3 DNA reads TGTGCCAGCAGCTTAGCGACGGGTTGGTCCTACGAGCAGTACTTC. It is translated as CASSLATGWSYEQYF.

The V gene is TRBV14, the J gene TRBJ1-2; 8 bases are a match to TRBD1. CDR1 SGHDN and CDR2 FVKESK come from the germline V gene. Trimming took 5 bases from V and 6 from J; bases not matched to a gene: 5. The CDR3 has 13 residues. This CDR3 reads CASSFTGGNGYTF. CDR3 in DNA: TGTGCCAGCAGCTTTACAGGGGGTAATGGCTACACCTTC.